These 23 T cell receptor beta chains were sequenced from one sample in a study of T cell changes during pregnancy in multiple sclerosis. Assay: immunoSEQ multiplex PCR; the TCRdb copy retains only in-frame clones and omits some. Altogether about 42,000 clones are present, 80% to 90% being singletons, with the ten largest covering approximately 0.64%. The input for sequencing was CD4+ T cells from peripheral blood mononuclear cells, taken before pregnancy. These receptor sequences come from a female donor with multiple sclerosis, enrolled in a pregnancy study.

This rearrangement joins TRBV4-2 to TRBJ2-5; 10 bases fit TRBD2. With V trimmed by 3 bases and J by 0 bases, 7 bases remained unmatched. Germline CDR1 and CDR2: LGHNA and YNFKEQ. The CDR3 runs to 17 residues. CDR3 protein: CASSHRSSGGNQETQYF. CDR3 DNA: TGTGCCAGCAGCCACCGCTCTAGCGGGGGAAACCAAGAGACCCAGTACTTC.

The genes are TRBV21-1 and TRBJ2-5; the D segment call TRBD2 is taken from the table without a DNA check. TRBV21-1 has pseudogene status. The CDR3 extends over 17 amino acids. CDR3 loop: CASSKGETSGYQETQYF. CDR3 DNA sequence: TGTGCCAGCAGCAAAGGGGAAACTAGCGGGTACCAAGAGACCCAGTACTTC.

The rearrangement links TRBV5-1 to TRBJ2-7; no clear D. V lost 0 bases to trimming and J lost 3 bases, with 7 bases between them. Looked up from germline, CDR1 is SGHRS and CDR2 is YFSETQ. The CDR3 covers 13 residues. In nucleotides, the CDR3 is TGCGCCAGCAGCTTGGACCCGGGCTACGAGCAGTACTTC. Translated, it gives CASSLDPGYEQYF.

V is TRBV6-5 and J is TRBJ1-1; D unresolved. V was clipped by 4 bases and J by 3 bases, with 12 bases between them. Germline CDR1 reads MNHEY; CDR2 reads SVGAGI. The CDR3 contains 14 residues. CDR3 protein: CASSSPGLDTEAFF. As DNA, the CDR3 is TGTGCCAGCAGTTCCCCAGGATTAGACACTGAAGCTTTCTTT.

CDR3 loop: CASSLVDSLIEAFF. The DNA for the CDR3 is TGTGCCAGCAGCTTAGTCGACAGTCTGATTGAAGCTTTCTTT. The genes are TRBV7-9 and TRBJ1-1; D may be TRBD1 (5 bases). There are 14 residues in the CDR3. V gave up 1 base and J gave up 7 bases, with 13 bases separating them. Per the germline V gene, CDR1 is SEHNR and CDR2 is FQNEAQ (reference sequence).

The rearrangement joins TRBV6-5 to TRBJ2-3; D gene ambiguous. With 2 bases removed from V and 6 bases from J, the gap between germline ends came to 12 bases. CDR1 MNHEY and CDR2 SVGAGI come from the germline V gene. The CDR3 contains 14 residues. This chain's CDR3 is CASSYKQSRDTQYF. Written as DNA, the CDR3 is TGTGCCAGCAGTTACAAGCAGAGCAGGGATACGCAGTATTTT.

This chain connects TRBV7-7 to TRBJ2-1, with 8 positions matching TRBD2. J gave up 0 bases and V 4 bases, and 14 bases lay outside the gene matches. The germline CDR1 and CDR2 sequences are SSHAT and FNYEAQ (reference sequence). The CDR3 runs to 19 residues. For the CDR3, the DNA is TGTGCCAGCAGCTCCCGGCCCAGAGAGCGGGGGAGCTCCTACAATGAGCAGTTCTTC. Encoded protein: CASSSRPRERGSSYNEQFF.

The rearrangement uses TRBV7-8 and TRBJ1-1; possible D gene TRBD1, 6 bases. With 6 bases removed from V and 4 bases from J, the gap between germline ends came to 18 bases. Per germline, CDR1 SGHVS and CDR2 FQNEAQ. This CDR3 is built from 15 residues. The CDR3 protein is CASSPQWGLATEAFF. As DNA, the CDR3 is TGTGCCAGCAGTCCTCAGTGGGGGCTGGCCACTGAAGCTTTCTTT.

The chain links TRBV7-8 to TRBJ1-2; the match to TRBD1 covers 8 bases. The CDR3 is 18 amino acids. V trimming: 1 base; J trimming: 5 bases; junction bases outside the gene matches: 15. Germline V gene sequence: CDR1 SGHVS, CDR2 FQNEAQ. The CDR3 is CASSLVGVAGGDEYGYTF. CDR3 in DNA: TGTGCCAGCAGCTTAGTCGGTGTGGCAGGGGGCGATGAGTATGGCTACACCTTC.

The chain uses TRBV19 and TRBJ1-2; no clear D. The CDR3 spans 14 residues. Trimming took 6 bases from V and 1 from J, leaving 12 bases between them. CDR1 is LNHDA, CDR2 SQIVND, per germline (reference sequence). The CDR3 DNA reads TGTGCCAGTAGGGCGGTGGGAGGTAACTATGGCTACACCTTC. It yields the protein CASRAVGGNYGYTF.

This chain connects TRBV5-1 to TRBJ2-5, with D possibly being TRBD2 (6 bases). The CDR3 sequence is 11 residues long. The V and J ends lost 6 bases and 5 bases respectively, with 8 bases between them. Germline CDR1 is SGHRS and CDR2 is YFSETQ. Written as DNA, the CDR3 is TGCGCCAGCACGGGGAGGGAGACCCAGTACTTC. Amino acid sequence: CASTGRETQYF.

V and J are TRBV27 and TRBJ2-1; 9 bases line up with TRBD2. CDR1 MNHEY and CDR2 SMNVEV come from the germline V gene (reference sequence). Unmatched junction bases numbered 8, after V lost 5 bases and J lost 3 bases. The CDR3 length is 16 residues. Here the CDR3 reads CASSRRASGNYNEQFF. In nucleotides, the CDR3 is TGTGCCAGCAGTCGAAGGGCTAGCGGGAACTACAATGAGCAGTTCTTC.

The chain joins TRBV6-4 to TRBJ2-7; 10 nucleotides agree with TRBD2. Germline values: CDR1 MRHNA, CDR2 SNTAGT. The CDR3 extends over 15 amino acids. Trimming at V came to 6 bases and at J to 0 bases, leaving 5 bases not matched to a gene. The CDR3 DNA sequence: TGTGCCAGCAGACTGCTAGCGGGAGACTCCTACGAGCAGTACTTC. Amino acid sequence: CASRLLAGDSYEQYF.

CDR3 DNA sequence: TGTGCCAGCTCACCAGGACTAGCGGGGATGAACGAGCAGTACTTC. Translation: CASSPGLAGMNEQYF. The chain combines TRBV18 with TRBJ2-7; 12 nucleotides match TRBD2. The CDR3 sequence is 15 residues long. Trimming cost V 2 bases and J 5 bases; bases outside gene matches: 4. Germline V gene lookup returns CDR1 KGHSH and CDR2 LQKENI.

This chain connects TRBV4-3 to TRBJ2-3; 11 bases agree with TRBD2. The CDR3 is 19 residues long. V gave up 0 bases and J gave up 7 bases; unmatched junction bases: 15. Germline V gene sequence: CDR1 LGHNA, CDR2 YSLEER. CDR3 amino acids: CASSQEPTLASGGPNTQYF. DNA of the CDR3: TGCGCCAGCAGCCAAGAACCCACGTTGGCTAGCGGGGGGCCCAATACGCAGTATTTT.

The genes are TRBV18 and TRBJ1-1; tentatively, D is TRBD1 (5 bases). Trimming left V 3 bases short and J 1 base short, with 6 bases between. The germline V gene has CDR1 KGHSH and CDR2 LQKENI. There are 13 residues in the CDR3. The CDR3 bases are TGTGCCAGCTCACCCACAGGGAACACTGAAGCTTTCTTT. Protein sequence: CASSPTGNTEAFF.

Only one count was recorded for this clone. CDR3: CASSPNRVPDEKLFF. Here the CDR3 DNA reads TGTGCCAGCAGCCCCAACAGGGTCCCCGATGAAAAACTGTTTTTT. This rearrangement joins TRBV9 to TRBJ1-4, with a possible D match to TRBD1 (6 bases). Per the germline V gene, CDR1 is SGDLS and CDR2 is YYNGEE. Deletions cut 4 bases from V and 6 bases from J, with 16 bases between. The CDR3 loop spans 15 amino acids.

The CDR3 region has the DNA TGTGCCAGTTCGGGGAAGGCGGGGACAGGGACCCAAGAGACCCAGTACTTC. Residues: CASSGKAGTGTQETQYF. The chain carries TRBV19 and TRBJ2-5; 9 bases match TRBD1. CDR3 length: 17 amino acids. Germline values: CDR1 LNHDA, CDR2 SQIVND (reference sequence). Unmatched junction bases numbered 14, after V lost 8 bases and J lost 1 base. The entire variable domain, with the rest obtained from reference TRBV19 and TRBJ2-5, is as follows: DGGITQSPKYLFRKEGQNVTLSCEQNLNHDAMYWYRQDPGQGLRLIYYSQIVNDFQKGDIAEGYSVSREKKESFPLTVTSAQKNPTAFYLCASSGKAGTGTQETQYFGPGTRLLVL.

The chain carries TRBV30 and TRBJ2-3, with a weak D call TRBD2 (7 bases). V lost 3 bases and J 1 base, leaving 8 bases between the germline ends. This CDR3 contains 13 residues. Germline CDR1 and CDR2: GTSNPN and SVGIG (reference sequence). CDR3 nucleotides: TGTGCCTGGAGAGGGGGGGGCACAGATACGCAGTATTTT. Translated: CAWRGGGTDTQYF.

This chain uses TRBV2 with TRBJ1-2; TRBD1 is a possible D gene (6 bases). Per germline, CDR1 SNHLY and CDR2 FYNNEI. This CDR3 comprises 13 residues. The V end was cut by 8 bases, the J end by 6 bases, with 16 bases between. CDR3 residues: CASLRTGLDGYTF. The DNA of the CDR3 is TGTGCCAGCCTACGTACAGGGCTCGATGGCTACACCTTC. Looking up the rest from reference TRBV2 and TRBJ1-2 gives the full variable domain: EPEVTQTPSHQVTQMGQEVILRCVPISNHLYFYWYRQILGQKVEFLVSFYNNEISEKSEIFDDQFSVERPDGSNFTLKIRSTKLEDSAMYFCASLRTGLDGYTFGSGTRLTVV.

The chain combines TRBV2 with TRBJ1-2; maybe TRBD1 (6 bases). There are 15 residues in the CDR3. V lost 7 bases and J lost 1, with 16 bases in between. CDR1 is SNHLY, CDR2 FYNNEI, per germline. The CDR3 DNA follows: TGTGCCAGCAACCTACAGGGTCTGGGTAACTATGGCTACACCTTC. Translating it yields CASNLQGLGNYGYTF.

This chain joins TRBV5-1 and TRBJ2-3; 9 bases agree with TRBD1. CDR1 is SGHRS and CDR2 is YFSETQ in the germline V gene. The CDR3 has 16 residues. V dropped 3 bases and J dropped 2; count of bases not matched to a gene: 7. The chain's CDR3 is CASSWRGQGDTDTQYF. As DNA, the CDR3 is TGCGCCAGCAGCTGGAGGGGACAGGGAGACACAGATACGCAGTATTTT.

This chain joins TRBV4-2 and TRBJ2-3; D is possibly TRBD1 (6 bases). Per the germline V gene, CDR1 is LGHNA and CDR2 is YNFKEQ. The CDR3 totals 16 residues. The V end was cut by 4 bases, the J end by 7 bases, with 21 bases between. The CDR3 reads CASSPVGGKDSNTQYF. In DNA, the CDR3 is TGTGCCAGCAGCCCTGTAGGGGGTAAAGATTCAAATACGCAGTATTTT.